The 22 T cell receptor beta chains below all came from one sample that was sequenced in a study of control samples from healthy donors and cancer patients. Produced via immunoSEQ multiplex PCR; TCRdb's table is partial and in-frame only. This table has under 100,000 clones, just over 90% appearing once. The sample comprised blood. The receptors shown here come from a young woman in good health.

The rearrangement uses TRBV18 and TRBJ1-2; D remains ambiguous. Looked up from germline, CDR1 is KGHSH and CDR2 is LQKENI. The CDR3 covers 16 residues. The ends were cut back, 0 bases at V and 0 bases at J, with 11 bases in the middle. The CDR3 DNA is TGTGCCAGCTCACCACCGACGTCTACTCCTAACTATGGCTACACCTTC. Its protein is CASSPPTSTPNYGYTF. Full variable domain (missing parts from reference TRBV18 and TRBJ1-2): NAGVMQNPRHLVRRRGQEARLRCSPMKGHSHVYWYRQLPEEGLKFMVYLQKENIIDESGMPKERFSAEFPKEGPSILRIQQVVRGDSAAYFCASSPPTSTPNYGYTFGSGTRLTVV.

The genes are TRBV4-1 and TRBJ2-7; TRBD1 is a possible D gene (6 bases). The V gene lost 3 bases and the J gene lost 1 base, with 10 bases spanning the gap. The length of the CDR3 is 14 residues. Germline V gives CDR1 MGHRA, CDR2 YSYEKL. The CDR3 loop reads CASSQRQVSYEQYF. In DNA, the CDR3 is TGCGCCAGCAGCCAGAGACAGGTTTCCTACGAGCAGTACTTC.

In this sample, this clone turned up a few times. This sequence joins TRBV5-1 and TRBJ2-2, with a possible D match to TRBD1 (6 bases). The length of the CDR3 is 14 residues. The V gene lost 2 bases and the J gene lost 6 bases, with 11 bases spanning the gap. The germline CDR1 and CDR2 sequences are SGHRS and YFSETQ. CDR3 sequence: CASSLVTGSGELFF. The CDR3 DNA reads TGCGCCAGCAGCTTAGTGACAGGTTCCGGGGAGCTGTTTTTT.

In DNA form, the CDR3 reads TGTGCCAGCAGCCAGGAATCAACTAATGAAAAACTGTTTTTT. Translating it yields CASSQESTNEKLFF. This sequence joins TRBV9 and TRBJ1-4; D remains unclear. There are 14 residues in the CDR3. Per germline, CDR1 SGDLS and CDR2 YYNGEE. With 4 bases removed from V and 0 bases from J, the gap between germline ends came to 7 bases.

The chain combines TRBV6-6 with TRBJ2-1; TRBD2 is a possible D gene (6 bases). CDR1 MNHNY and CDR2 SVGAGI come from the germline V gene (reference sequence). This CDR3 is built from 15 residues. Trimming stripped 10 bases from V and 0 bases from J, with 16 bases between. The CDR3 DNA follows: TGTGCCATCGCCAAGGGACTTAGCTCCTACAATGAGCAGTTCTTC. Amino acid sequence: CAIAKGLSSYNEQFF.

In this sample, this clone turned up once. The chain couples TRBV3-1 (or the pseudogene TRBV3-2) to TRBJ2-2, with unresolved D. This CDR3 has 12 residues. Trimming took 4 bases from V and 6 from J, leaving 6 bases between them. Germline assignment: CDR1 LGHDT and CDR2 YNNKEL (reference sequence). The CDR3 DNA sequence: TGTGCCAGCAGCCTCGGTTCCGGGGAGCTGTTTTTT. Amino acids: CASSLGSGELFF.

This clone occurred once. The chain links TRBV11-2 to TRBJ1-4; D unclear. Germline V gene data show CDR1 as SGHAT and CDR2 as FQNNGV. This CDR3 region has 15 residues. V lost 5 bases, J lost 6 bases, and 16 bases lay in between. DNA for the CDR3: TGTGCCAGCAGCCAACCCAGTATAGGGTATGAAAAACTGTTTTTT. Amino acids: CASSQPSIGYEKLFF.

The rearrangement links TRBV7-9 to TRBJ1-2, with D tentatively TRBD1 (6 bases). Trimming cost V 5 bases and J 14 bases, with 21 bases left between them. The germline V gene encodes CDR1 SEHNR and CDR2 FQNEAQ (reference sequence). This CDR3 is built from 13 residues. CDR3 amino acids: CASSKDVKQGITF. The CDR3 DNA follows: TGTGCCAGCAGCAAAGACGTTAAACAGGGTATAACCTTC. Full variable domain (remainder filled in from reference TRBV7-9 and TRBJ1-2): DTGVSQNPRHKITKRGQNVTFRCDPISEHNRLYWYRQTLGQGPEFLTYFQNEAQLEKSRLLSDRFSAERPKGSFSTLEIQRTEQGDSAMYLCASSKDVKQGITFGSGTRLTVV.

The V and J genes are TRBV6-6 and TRBJ1-4; the match to TRBD1 covers 7 bases. J gave up 10 bases and V 5 bases, and 1 base lay outside the gene matches. The CDR3 covers 11 residues. Per the germline V gene, CDR1 is MNHNY and CDR2 is SVGAGI (reference sequence). The CDR3 here is CASSRQGKLFF. The CDR3 nucleotides are TGTGCCAGCAGTCGACAGGGAAAACTGTTTTTT.

The J gene is TRBJ2-1, the V gene TRBV29-1, with D maybe TRBD2 (6 bases). Germline V gene lookup returns CDR1 SQVTM and CDR2 ANQGSEA. The CDR3 sequence is 16 residues long. V dropped 4 bases and J dropped 9 bases, with 25 bases sitting between them. Here the CDR3 DNA reads TGCAGCGTTGCCGGGACTCGCGTCCCAACTAGACGTGAGCAGTTCTTC. This sequence encodes CSVAGTRVPTRREQFF.

This chain uses TRBV3-1 (or the pseudogene TRBV3-2) with TRBJ2-1, with TRBD2 matching over 15 bases. Trimming cost V 4 bases and J 8 bases; bases outside gene matches: 6. The V gene's germline CDR1 is LGHDT and CDR2 YNNKEL (reference sequence). There are 16 residues in the CDR3. CDR3 in amino acids: CASSPPGLAGGHEQFF. CDR3 in DNA: TGTGCCAGCAGCCCCCCGGGACTAGCGGGAGGCCATGAGCAGTTCTTC.

In nucleotides, the CDR3 is TGCAGCGTTGAAACGGACAGGGATCAGCCCCAGCATTTT. Its translation: CSVETDRDQPQHF. The rearrangement joins TRBV29-1 to TRBJ1-5; TRBD1 agrees at 8 bases. Germline values: CDR1 SQVTM, CDR2 ANQGSEA. Trimming cost V 2 bases and J 5 bases; bases outside gene matches: 2. The CDR3 is made up of 13 amino acids.

The rearrangement links TRBV6-5 to TRBJ1-6, with D unresolved. In germline, CDR1 is MNHEY, CDR2 SVGAGI. The CDR3 contains 15 residues. Between the trimmed V and J ends, which lost 7 bases and 0 bases, there was a span of 10 bases. The CDR3 nucleotides are TGTGCCAGCAATTTGAGAGGCTCCTATAATTCACCCCTCCACTTT. Its translation: CASNLRGSYNSPLHF.

The chain recombines TRBV19 with TRBJ2-1; tentatively, D is TRBD2 (5 bases). V dropped 6 bases and J dropped 5 bases, with 17 bases sitting between them. Germline V gene data show CDR1 as LNHDA and CDR2 as SQIVND (reference sequence). The CDR3 is made up of 15 amino acids. As DNA, the CDR3 is TGTGCCAGTAGCCCACTAGAGGGCCGTAACAATGAGCAGTTCTTC. It translates to CASSPLEGRNNEQFF. Complete variable domain (other parts from reference TRBV19 and TRBJ2-1): DGGITQSPKYLFRKEGQNVTLSCEQNLNHDAMYWYRQDPGQGLRLIYYSQIVNDFQKGDIAEGYSVSREKKESFPLTVTSAQKNPTAFYLCASSPLEGRNNEQFFGPGTRLTVL.

The J gene is TRBJ2-3, the V gene TRBV7-9, with a tentative D call TRBD2 (5 bases). CDR3 length equals 14 residues. V dropped 5 bases and J dropped 0 bases, with 9 bases sitting between them. Per the germline V gene, CDR1 is SEHNR and CDR2 is FQNEAQ (reference sequence). This CDR3 is CASSRGFSTDTQYF. The DNA for the CDR3 is TGTGCCAGCAGCCGGGGTTTTAGCACAGATACGCAGTATTTT.

The rearrangement links TRBV5-6 to TRBJ2-7, with D tentatively TRBD2 (6 bases). The CDR3 runs 16 residues. CDR1 and CDR2 (germline): SGHDT, YYEEEE. Trimming took 4 bases from V and 1 from J, leaving 18 bases between them. The CDR3 is CASSPPWRGQSYEQYF. CDR3 in DNA: TGTGCCAGCAGCCCCCCGTGGAGGGGTCAATCCTACGAGCAGTACTTC.

The chain recombines TRBV25-1 with TRBJ1-1; D remains unclear. Trimming stripped 3 bases from V and 4 bases from J, with 9 bases between. The CDR3 has 13 residues. CDR1 is MGHDK, CDR2 SYGVNS, per germline. CDR3 coding DNA: TGTGCCAGCAGTGACAGGCGCCTCACTGAAGCTTTCTTT. Its translation is CASSDRRLTEAFF.

This chain connects TRBV19 to TRBJ2-7, with D possibly matching TRBD2 (5 bases). CDR1 and CDR2 (germline): LNHDA, SQIVND (reference sequence). V lost 6 bases and J 0 bases, leaving 12 bases between the germline ends. The CDR3 is 14 amino acids. The CDR3 spells CASRPRGNSYEQYF. The CDR3 coding sequence is TGTGCCAGTAGACCCCGGGGAAACTCCTACGAGCAGTACTTC.

This clone is categorized as medium-sized. The chain uses TRBV7-2 and TRBJ2-1; weak D call: TRBD1 (5 bases). Germline loops: CDR1 SGHTA, CDR2 FQGNSA. The CDR3 covers 13 residues. Trimming left V 1 base short and J 7 bases short, with 8 bases between. CDR3 amino acids: CASSLVPGNEQFF. CDR3 DNA: TGTGCCAGCAGCTTAGTCCCAGGGAATGAGCAGTTCTTC.

The chain couples TRBV20-1 to TRBJ2-5; tentatively, D is TRBD1 or TRBD2 (5 bases each). The CDR3 is 11 amino acids. CDR1 is DFQATT, CDR2 SNEGSKA, per germline (reference sequence). CDR3: CGGRSQETQYF. Here the CDR3 DNA reads TGCGGGGGACGGAGTCAAGAGACCCAGTACTTC.

This rearrangement joins TRBV19 to TRBJ2-4, with TRBD2 identical over 9 bases. This CDR3 has 14 amino acids. The V segment lost 4 bases and the J segment 6 bases; nucleotides outside the gene matches: 4. The germline CDR1 and CDR2 sequences are LNHDA and SQIVND (reference sequence). CDR3 in DNA: TGTGCCAGTAGTACTAGCGGGACGGGAAACATTCAGTACTTC. This gives the protein CASSTSGTGNIQYF.

In nucleotides, the CDR3 is TGCGCCAGCAGTGAGTCTACGCTCGGGGACGATTACACTGAAGCTTTCTTT. Protein: CASSESTLGDDYTEAFF. The rearrangement uses TRBV10-1 and TRBJ1-1, with a tentative D call TRBD1 (5 bases). CDR1 and CDR2 (germline): WNHNN, SYGVQD (reference sequence). There are 17 residues in the CDR3. V was clipped by 0 bases and J by 3 bases, with 17 bases between them.